This T cell receptor beta chain was obtained from a study of spatial heterogeneity in lung cancer. Study information: The study consistently detected more beta-chain than alpha-chain sequences.

Per germline, CDR1 SGHTA and CDR2 FQGNSA. Trimming removed 4 bases at V and 2 bases at J, with 6 bases between. This CDR3 is built from 14 residues. This clonotype has more than one count but fewer than ten. The sample's time point: blood at routine non-recurrence follow-up after resection. Whole RNA came from tumor, nontumor lung or frozen PBMC and was sequenced without being sorted. TCRdb re-analysed the 5' RACE reads in MiXCR, keeping a single row per CDR3 protein. The repertoire has roughly 46,000 distinct CDR3 sequences, approximately 10% of them found once; the top ten carry 32%. The sample was PBMCs, taken at follow-up. This chain uses TRBV7-2 with TRBJ2-6; D may match TRBD1 or TRBD2 (5 bases each). The TCR originated in a male donor with early-stage non-small cell lung cancer. CDR3 amino acids: CASSSGPGANVLTF. The CDR3 DNA is TGTGCCAGCAGCTCGGGGCCTGGGGCCAACGTCCTGACTTTC.